These T cell receptor beta chains were read from a single sample in a study of T cells in Graves' hyperthyroidism and ophthalmopathy. TCRdb used MiXCR to reprocess the multiplex PCR reads, holding one entry per CDR3 protein. There are hundreds of thousands of distinct CDR3 sequences in the sample; roughly a third occur only once, and more than 25% lies in the top ten. The sequenced sample consisted of blood. The receptor source for this set is a woman in her thirties or forties with Graves' hyperthyroidism. The CDR3 runs from the conserved cysteine through the conserved F or W. Fields, in order: clone size, V gene, J gene, D gene, CDR3 DNA, CDR3 protein. A D gene is named only where the DNA matches it firmly. Some rows mark clone size as missing; the rest say once, few, many or name a class of expanded clone.

abundance: many
v_gene: TRBV29-1
j_gene: TRBJ1-1
d_gene: NA
CDR3nt: TGCAGCGTCGCTGGGACTTTGGGGGCACCTTTCTTT
CDR3aa: CSVAGTLGAPFF

abundance: NA
v_gene: TRBV10-3
j_gene: TRBJ2-5
d_gene: TRBD2
CDR3nt: TGTGCCATCAGTTTCTGGGGGGGGACCCAGTACTTC
CDR3aa: CAISFWGGTQYF

abundance: NA
v_gene: TRBV5-5
j_gene: TRBJ2-7
d_gene: TRBD2
CDR3nt: TGCGCCAGCAGCCTCCAACCGACTAGCGGGGCCTACGAGCAGTACTTC
CDR3aa: CASSLQPTSGAYEQYF

abundance: NA
v_gene: TRBV29-1
j_gene: TRBJ1-2
d_gene: NA
CDR3nt: TGCAGCGTCCTATCAGGGGTAGGCTATGGCTACACCTTC
CDR3aa: CSVLSGVGYGYTF

abundance: NA
v_gene: TRBV2
j_gene: TRBJ2-7
d_gene: NA
CDR3nt: TGTGCCAGCAGACGGGACACCTACAATTACGAGCAGTACTTC
CDR3aa: CASRRDTYNYEQYF

abundance: NA
v_gene: TRBV4-3
j_gene: TRBJ1-3
d_gene: NA
CDR3nt: TGCGCCAGCAGCCAAGGACAGCCCTCTGGAAACACCATATATTTT
CDR3aa: CASSQGQPSGNTIYF

abundance: few
v_gene: TRBV12-3/TRBV12-4
j_gene: TRBJ1-1
d_gene: TRBD1
CDR3nt: TGTGCCAGCAGTTTTAGGGACAGGGTACAGTTCTTT
CDR3aa: CASSFRDRVQFF

abundance: few
v_gene: TRBV6-5
j_gene: TRBJ1-2
d_gene: NA
CDR3nt: TGTGCCACCCTAGGGGGGGGAGCCCCTGGCTACACCTTC
CDR3aa: CATLGGGAPGYTF

abundance: NA
v_gene: TRBV29-1
j_gene: TRBJ1-2
d_gene: NA
CDR3nt: TGCAGCTCACCACCGGAAGCCAGACCTACGTATGGCTACACCTTC
CDR3aa: CSSPPEARPTYGYTF

abundance: few
v_gene: TRBV20-1
j_gene: TRBJ1-1
d_gene: TRBD1
CDR3nt: TGCAGTGCTGGAGAGAGGGACAGGGGGAACACTGAAGCTTTCTTT
CDR3aa: CSAGERDRGNTEAFF

abundance: many
v_gene: TRBV29-1
j_gene: TRBJ2-7
d_gene: TRBD1
CDR3nt: TGCAGCGTTGGGGGACAGTCGTCTAGCTACGAGCAGTACTTC
CDR3aa: CSVGGQSSSYEQYF

abundance: NA
v_gene: TRBV7-9
j_gene: TRBJ2-7
d_gene: NA
CDR3nt: TGTGCCAGCAGCCCCCCGGGGGCCCTCCCCCACGAGCAGTACTTC
CDR3aa: CASSPPGALPHEQYF

abundance: NA
v_gene: TRBV19
j_gene: TRBJ1-2
d_gene: NA
CDR3nt: TGTGCCAGTAGTATAGGGACGGCCAACTATGGCTACACCTTC
CDR3aa: CASSIGTANYGYTF

abundance: NA
v_gene: TRBV4-3
j_gene: TRBJ2-5
d_gene: NA
CDR3nt: TGCGCCAGCAGCCAAGAACACAGCGAAGAGACCCAGTACTTC
CDR3aa: CASSQEHSEETQYF

abundance: NA
v_gene: TRBV19
j_gene: TRBJ1-5
d_gene: TRBD1
CDR3nt: TGTGCCAGTATAAAGGTCTTAGAGGATCCGGGACAGGGGAGGGTCCCCCAGCATTTT
CDR3aa: CASIKVLEDPGQGRVPQHF

abundance: NA
v_gene: TRBV25-1
j_gene: TRBJ1-4
d_gene: NA
CDR3nt: TGTGCCAGCAGTGCCCCTCGGTCCGGTCGTGATGAAAAACTGTTTTTT
CDR3aa: CASSAPRSGRDEKLFF

abundance: NA
v_gene: TRBV19
j_gene: TRBJ1-5
d_gene: TRBD1
CDR3nt: TGTGCCAGTAGCCTCCTCGGGACAGGAAGGCGGCAGCCCCAGCATTTT
CDR3aa: CASSLLGTGRRQPQHF